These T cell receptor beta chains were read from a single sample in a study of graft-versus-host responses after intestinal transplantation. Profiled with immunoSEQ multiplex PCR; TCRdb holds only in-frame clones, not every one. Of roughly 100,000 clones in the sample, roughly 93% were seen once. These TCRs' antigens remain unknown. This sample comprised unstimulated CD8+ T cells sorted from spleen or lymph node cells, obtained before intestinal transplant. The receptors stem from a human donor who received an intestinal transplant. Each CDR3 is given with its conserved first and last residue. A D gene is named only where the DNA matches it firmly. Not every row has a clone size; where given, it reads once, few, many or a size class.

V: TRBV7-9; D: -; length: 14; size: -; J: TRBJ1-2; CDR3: CASSLIALNYGYTF; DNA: TGTGCCAGCAGCTTAATTGCCCTTAACTATGGCTACACCTTC
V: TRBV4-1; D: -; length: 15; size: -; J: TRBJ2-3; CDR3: CASSQGRGSTDTQYF; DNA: TGCGCCAGCAGCCAGGGGCGGGGAAGCACAGATACGCAGTATTTT
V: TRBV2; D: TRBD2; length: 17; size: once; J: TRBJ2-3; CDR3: CAISPLAGLLSTDTQYF; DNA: TGTGCCATCTCCCCCCTAGCGGGGCTGCTTAGCACAGATACGCAGTATTTT
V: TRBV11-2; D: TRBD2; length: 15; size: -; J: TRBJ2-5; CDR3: CASRTSGGLRETQYF; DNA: TGTGCCAGCAGAACTAGCGGGGGCTTACGGGAGACCCAGTACTTC
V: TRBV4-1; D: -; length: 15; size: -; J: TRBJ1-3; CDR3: CASSQSRTAGNTIYF; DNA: TGCGCCAGCAGCCAAAGTCGGACAGCAGGAAACACCATATATTTT
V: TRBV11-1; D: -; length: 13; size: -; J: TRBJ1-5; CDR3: CASSPDGTLPQHF; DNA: TGTGCCAGCAGCCCGGACGGGACCCTGCCCCAGCATTTT
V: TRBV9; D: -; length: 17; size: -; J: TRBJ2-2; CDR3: CASSVVGGGPNTGELFF; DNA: TGTGCCAGCAGCGTAGTTGGCGGGGGCCCGAACACCGGGGAGCTGTTTTTT
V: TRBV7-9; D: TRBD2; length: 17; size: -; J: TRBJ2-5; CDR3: CASSLVGGAAGKETQYF; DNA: TGTGCCAGCAGCTTAGTCGGCGGTGCAGCGGGGAAAGAGACCCAGTACTTC
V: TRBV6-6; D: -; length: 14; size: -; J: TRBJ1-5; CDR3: CASSYGQNNQPQHF; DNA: TGTGCCAGCAGTTATGGACAGAACAATCAGCCCCAGCATTTT
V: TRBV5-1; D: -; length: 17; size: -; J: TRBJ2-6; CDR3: CASRPEAFQGWANVLTF; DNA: TGCGCCAGCAGGCCAGAGGCGTTCCAGGGGTGGGCCAACGTCCTGACTTTC
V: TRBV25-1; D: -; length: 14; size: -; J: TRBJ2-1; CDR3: CASSGTGTLNEQFF; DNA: TGTGCCAGCAGTGGGACCGGGACACTCAATGAGCAGTTCTTC
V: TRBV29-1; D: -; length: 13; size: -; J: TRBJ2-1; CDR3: CSLDRKNHNEQFF; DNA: TGCAGCTTGGACAGAAAGAATCACAATGAGCAGTTCTTC
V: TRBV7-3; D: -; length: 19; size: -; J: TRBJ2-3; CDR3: CASSSTHTGPHTHTDTQYF; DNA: TGTGCCAGCAGCTCAACCCATACAGGGCCCCACACACACACAGATACGCAGTATTTT
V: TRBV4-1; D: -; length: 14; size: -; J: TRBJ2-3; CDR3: CASSPGALGDTQYF; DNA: TGCGCCAGCAGCCCGGGGGCCCTAGGAGATACGCAGTATTTT
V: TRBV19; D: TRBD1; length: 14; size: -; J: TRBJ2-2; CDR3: CASADRVLPGELFF; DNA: TGTGCCAGTGCGGACAGGGTCTTGCCCGGGGAGCTGTTTTTT
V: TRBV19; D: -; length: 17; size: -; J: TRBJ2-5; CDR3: CASSMSETGLLEETQYF; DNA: TGTGCCAGTAGTATGTCGGAGACAGGTCTTTTGGAAGAGACCCAGTACTTC
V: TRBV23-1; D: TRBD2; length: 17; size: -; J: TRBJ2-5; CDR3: CASSQSRGGGAAETQYF; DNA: TGCGCCAGCAGTCAATCAAGGGGCGGGGGGGCCGCAGAGACCCAGTACTTC
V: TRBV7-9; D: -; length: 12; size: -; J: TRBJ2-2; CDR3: CASGGLTGELFF; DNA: TGTGCCAGCGGGGGACTTACCGGGGAGCTGTTTTTT
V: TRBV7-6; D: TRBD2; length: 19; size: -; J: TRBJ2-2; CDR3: CASSFPKASGGTNTGELFF; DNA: TGTGCCAGCAGCTTCCCCAAGGCTAGCGGGGGCACGAACACCGGGGAGCTGTTTTTT
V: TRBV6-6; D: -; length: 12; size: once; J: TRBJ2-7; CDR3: CASSYRLYEQYF; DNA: TGTGCCAGCAGCTACAGGCTCTACGAGCAGTACTTC
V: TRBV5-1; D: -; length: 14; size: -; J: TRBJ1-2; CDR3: CASSPGSPFYGYTF; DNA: TGCGCCAGCAGCCCCGGCAGCCCATTCTATGGCTACACCTTC
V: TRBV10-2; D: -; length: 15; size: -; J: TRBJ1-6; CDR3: CASSESQEYNSPLHF; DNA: TGCGCCAGCAGTGAAAGTCAGGAGTATAATTCACCCCTCCACTTT
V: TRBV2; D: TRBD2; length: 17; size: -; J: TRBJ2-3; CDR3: CASSESELAGGFDTQYF; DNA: TGTGCCAGCAGTGAGTCCGAACTAGCGGGGGGTTTTGATACGCAGTATTTT
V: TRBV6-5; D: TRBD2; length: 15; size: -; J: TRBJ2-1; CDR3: CASSYYGSGPAEQFF; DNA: TGTGCCAGCAGTTACTACGGTAGCGGGCCGGCTGAGCAGTTCTTC